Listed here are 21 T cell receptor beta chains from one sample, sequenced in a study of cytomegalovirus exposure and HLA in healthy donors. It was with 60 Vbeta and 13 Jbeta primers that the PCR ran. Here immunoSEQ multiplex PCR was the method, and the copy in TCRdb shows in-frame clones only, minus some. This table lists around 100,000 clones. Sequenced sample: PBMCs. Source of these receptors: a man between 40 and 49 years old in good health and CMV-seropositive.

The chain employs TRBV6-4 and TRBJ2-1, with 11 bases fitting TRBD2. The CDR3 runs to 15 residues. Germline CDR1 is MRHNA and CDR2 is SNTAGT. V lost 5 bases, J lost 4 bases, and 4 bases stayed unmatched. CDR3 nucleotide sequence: TGTGCCAGCAGTTCGAGACTAGCGGGGTACAATGAGCAGTTCTTC. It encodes CASSSRLAGYNEQFF.

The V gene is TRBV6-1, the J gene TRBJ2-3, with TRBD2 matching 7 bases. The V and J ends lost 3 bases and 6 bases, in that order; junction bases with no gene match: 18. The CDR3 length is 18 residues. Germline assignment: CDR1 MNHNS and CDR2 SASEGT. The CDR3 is CASSDRPSTSVSSDTQYF. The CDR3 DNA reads TGTGCCAGCAGTGATCGTCCCTCTACTAGCGTTTCCTCTGATACGCAGTATTTT.

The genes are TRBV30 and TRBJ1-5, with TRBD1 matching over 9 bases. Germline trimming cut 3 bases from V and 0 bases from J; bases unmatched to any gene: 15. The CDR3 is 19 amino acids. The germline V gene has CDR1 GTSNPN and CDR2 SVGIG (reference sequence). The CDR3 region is CAWSGLKRGQGDSNQPQHF. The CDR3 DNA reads TGTGCCTGGAGCGGACTCAAACGGGGACAGGGCGATAGCAATCAGCCCCAGCATTTT.

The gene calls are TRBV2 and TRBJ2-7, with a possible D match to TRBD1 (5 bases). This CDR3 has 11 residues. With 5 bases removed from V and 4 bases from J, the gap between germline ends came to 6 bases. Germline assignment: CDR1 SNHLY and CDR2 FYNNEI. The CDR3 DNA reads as TGTGCCAGCAGTTCAGGGTACGAGCAGTACTTC. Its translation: CASSSGYEQYF.

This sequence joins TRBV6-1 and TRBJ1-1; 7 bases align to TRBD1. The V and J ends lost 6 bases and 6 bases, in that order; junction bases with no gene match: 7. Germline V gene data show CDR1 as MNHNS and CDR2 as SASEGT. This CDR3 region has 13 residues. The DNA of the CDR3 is TGTGCCAGCAGGACAGGGAAGTTCGCTGAAGCTTTCTTT. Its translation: CASRTGKFAEAFF.

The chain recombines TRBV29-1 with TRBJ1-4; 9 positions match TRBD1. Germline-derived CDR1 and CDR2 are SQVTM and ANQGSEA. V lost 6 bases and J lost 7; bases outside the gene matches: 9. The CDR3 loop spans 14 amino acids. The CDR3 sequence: CSVLVGQGIEKLFF. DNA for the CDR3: TGCAGCGTCCTAGTGGGACAGGGTATTGAAAAACTGTTTTTT.

Here the CDR3 DNA reads TGCAGCGTTGAAGATCTGGGAGCGGGAGGGAGCTCCTACAATGAGCAGTTCTTC. It codes for CSVEDLGAGGSSYNEQFF. This rearrangement joins TRBV29-1 to TRBJ2-1; 10 bases align to TRBD2. This CDR3 spans 18 amino acids. Germline CDR1 is SQVTM and CDR2 is ANQGSEA. Germline trimming cut 0 bases from V and 0 bases from J; bases unmatched to any gene: 8.

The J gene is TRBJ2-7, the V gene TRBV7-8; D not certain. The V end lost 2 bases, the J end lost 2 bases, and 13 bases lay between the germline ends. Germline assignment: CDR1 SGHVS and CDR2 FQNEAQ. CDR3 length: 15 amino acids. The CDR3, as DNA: TGTGCCAGCAGCTTACCTCCCCCTTACACCTACGAGCAGTACTTC. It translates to CASSLPPPYTYEQYF.

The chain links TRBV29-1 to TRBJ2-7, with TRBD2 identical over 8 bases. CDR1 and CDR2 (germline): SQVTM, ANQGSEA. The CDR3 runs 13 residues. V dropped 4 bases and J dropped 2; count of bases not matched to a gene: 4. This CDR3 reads CSVGEREPYEQYF. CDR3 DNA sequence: TGCAGCGTTGGAGAGCGGGAGCCCTACGAGCAGTACTTC.

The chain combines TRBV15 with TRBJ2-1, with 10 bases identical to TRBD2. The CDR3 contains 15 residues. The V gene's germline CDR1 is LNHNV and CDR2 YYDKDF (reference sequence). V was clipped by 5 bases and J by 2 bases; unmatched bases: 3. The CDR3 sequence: CATSGGLAAYNEQFF. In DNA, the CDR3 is TGTGCCACCAGCGGAGGACTAGCGGCCTACAATGAGCAGTTCTTC.

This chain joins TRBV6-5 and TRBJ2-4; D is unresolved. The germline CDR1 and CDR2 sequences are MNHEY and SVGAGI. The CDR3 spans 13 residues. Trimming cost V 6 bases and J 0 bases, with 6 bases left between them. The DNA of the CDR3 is TGTGCCAGCAGGGAGATAGCCAAAAACATTCAGTACTTC. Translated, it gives CASREIAKNIQYF.

Here the CDR3 reads CASRPDRVGNTIYF. In nucleotides, the CDR3 is TGTGCCAGCAGACCCGACAGGGTTGGAAACACCATATATTTT. This rearrangement joins TRBV14 to TRBJ1-3; 7 bases are shared with TRBD1. The CDR3 is 14 amino acids. CDR1 is SGHDN and CDR2 is FVKESK in the germline V gene. J was trimmed by 3 bases and V by 6 bases; bases with no gene match: 5.

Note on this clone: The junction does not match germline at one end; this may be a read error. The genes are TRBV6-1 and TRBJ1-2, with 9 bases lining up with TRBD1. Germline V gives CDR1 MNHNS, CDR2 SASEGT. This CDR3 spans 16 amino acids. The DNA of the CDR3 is TGTGCCAGCAGTGAGACTACAGGGGGCGCCAGTAATGGCTGCACCTTC. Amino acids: CASSETTGGASNGCTF.

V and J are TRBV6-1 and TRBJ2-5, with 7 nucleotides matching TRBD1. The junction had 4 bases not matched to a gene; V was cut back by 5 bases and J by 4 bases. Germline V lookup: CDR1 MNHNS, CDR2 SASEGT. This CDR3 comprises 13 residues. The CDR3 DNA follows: TGTGCCAGCAGTCGGTGGGACAGAGAGACCCAGTACTTC. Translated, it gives CASSRWDRETQYF.

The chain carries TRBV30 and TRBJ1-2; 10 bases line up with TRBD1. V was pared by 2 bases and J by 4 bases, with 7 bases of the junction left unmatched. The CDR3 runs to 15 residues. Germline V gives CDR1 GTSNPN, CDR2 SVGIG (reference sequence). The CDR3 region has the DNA TGTGCCTGGAGTACCGACAGGGGGCGGATCTATGGCTACACCTTC. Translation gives CAWSTDRGRIYGYTF.

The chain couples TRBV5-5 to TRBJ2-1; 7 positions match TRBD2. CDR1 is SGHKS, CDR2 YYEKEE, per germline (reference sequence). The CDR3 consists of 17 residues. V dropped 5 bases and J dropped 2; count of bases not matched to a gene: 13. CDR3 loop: CASSLLAVLSAYNEQFF. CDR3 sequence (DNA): TGTGCCAGCAGTTTGCTAGCGGTCCTCTCAGCCTACAATGAGCAGTTCTTC.

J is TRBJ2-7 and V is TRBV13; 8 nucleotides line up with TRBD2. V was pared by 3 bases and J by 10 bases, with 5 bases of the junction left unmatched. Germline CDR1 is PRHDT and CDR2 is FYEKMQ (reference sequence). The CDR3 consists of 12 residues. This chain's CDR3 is CASSLMTSVQYF. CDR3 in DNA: TGTGCCAGCAGCTTGATGACTAGCGTCCAGTACTTC.

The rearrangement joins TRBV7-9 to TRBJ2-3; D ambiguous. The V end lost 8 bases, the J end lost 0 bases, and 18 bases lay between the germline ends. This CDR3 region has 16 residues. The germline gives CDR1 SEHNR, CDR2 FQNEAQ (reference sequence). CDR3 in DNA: TGTGCCAGCGACGTTCCTGTGGCGACTAGCACAGATACGCAGTATTTT. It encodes CASDVPVATSTDTQYF.

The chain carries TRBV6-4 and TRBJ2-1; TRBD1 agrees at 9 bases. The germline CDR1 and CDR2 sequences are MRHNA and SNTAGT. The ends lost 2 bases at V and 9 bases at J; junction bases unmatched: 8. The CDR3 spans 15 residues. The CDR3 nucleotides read TGTGCCAGCAGTGACGGGACAGGGTGGGAGGGTGAGCAGTTCTTC. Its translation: CASSDGTGWEGEQFF.

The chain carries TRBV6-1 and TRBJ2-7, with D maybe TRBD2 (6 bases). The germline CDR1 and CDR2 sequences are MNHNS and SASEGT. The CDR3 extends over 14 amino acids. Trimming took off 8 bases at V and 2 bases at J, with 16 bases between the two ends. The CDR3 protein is CASSGVLRPYEQYF. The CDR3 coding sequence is TGTGCCAGCTCGGGAGTGCTACGTCCCTACGAGCAGTACTTC.

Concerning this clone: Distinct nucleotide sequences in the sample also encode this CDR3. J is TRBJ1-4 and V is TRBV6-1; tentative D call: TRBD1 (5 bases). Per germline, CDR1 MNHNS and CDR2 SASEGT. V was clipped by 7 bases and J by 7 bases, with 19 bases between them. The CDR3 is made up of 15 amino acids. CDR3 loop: CASMGGGSGREKLFF. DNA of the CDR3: TGTGCCAGCATGGGGGGTGGGTCGGGGCGTGAAAAACTGTTTTTT.